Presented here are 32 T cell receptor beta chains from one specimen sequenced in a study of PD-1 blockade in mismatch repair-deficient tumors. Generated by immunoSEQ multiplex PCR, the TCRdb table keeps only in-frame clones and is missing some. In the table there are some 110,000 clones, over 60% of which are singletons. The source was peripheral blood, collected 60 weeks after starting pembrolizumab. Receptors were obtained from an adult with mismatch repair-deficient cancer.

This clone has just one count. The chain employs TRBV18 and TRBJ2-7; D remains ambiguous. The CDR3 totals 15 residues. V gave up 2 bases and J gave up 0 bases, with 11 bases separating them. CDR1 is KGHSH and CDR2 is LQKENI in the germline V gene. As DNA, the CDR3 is TGTGCCAGCTCACCAGGAGTTCCGGGCTCCTACGAGCAGTACTTC. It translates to CASSPGVPGSYEQYF.

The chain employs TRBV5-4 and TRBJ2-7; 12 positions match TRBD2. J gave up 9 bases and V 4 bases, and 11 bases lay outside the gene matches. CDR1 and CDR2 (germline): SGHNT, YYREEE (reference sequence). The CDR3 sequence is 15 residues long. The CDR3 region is CASSLGTSGPEGQYF. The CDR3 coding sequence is TGTGCCAGCAGCCTCGGGACTAGCGGGCCCGAAGGGCAGTACTTC.

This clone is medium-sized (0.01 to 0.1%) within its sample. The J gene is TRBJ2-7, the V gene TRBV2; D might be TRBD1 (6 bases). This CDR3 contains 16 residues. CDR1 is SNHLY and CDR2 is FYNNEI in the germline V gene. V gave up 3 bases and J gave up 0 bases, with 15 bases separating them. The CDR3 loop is CASSDPGDHTSYEQYF. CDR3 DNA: TGTGCCAGCAGTGATCCAGGGGACCATACCTCCTACGAGCAGTACTTC.

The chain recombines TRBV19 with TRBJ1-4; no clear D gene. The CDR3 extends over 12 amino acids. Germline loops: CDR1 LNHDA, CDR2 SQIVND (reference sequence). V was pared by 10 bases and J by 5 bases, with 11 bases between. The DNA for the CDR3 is TGTGCCACTGAGGGCGCAAATGAAAAACTGTTTTTT. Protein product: CATEGANEKLFF.

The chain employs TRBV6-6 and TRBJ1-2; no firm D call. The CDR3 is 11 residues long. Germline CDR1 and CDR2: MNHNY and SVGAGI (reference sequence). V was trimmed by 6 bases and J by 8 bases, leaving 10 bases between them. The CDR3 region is CASSPLEGYTF. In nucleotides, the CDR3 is TGTGCCAGCAGCCCCCTTGAGGGCTACACCTTC.

CDR3 in amino acids: CASRGAGATYEQYF. The CDR3 bases are TGTGCCAGCAGGGGGGCGGGAGCTACGTACGAGCAGTACTTC. The chain has TRBV6-5 and TRBJ2-7; possible D gene TRBD2, 7 bases. This CDR3 has 14 residues. Per the germline V gene, CDR1 is MNHEY and CDR2 is SVGAGI. V lost 6 bases to trimming and J lost 4 bases, with 16 bases between them.

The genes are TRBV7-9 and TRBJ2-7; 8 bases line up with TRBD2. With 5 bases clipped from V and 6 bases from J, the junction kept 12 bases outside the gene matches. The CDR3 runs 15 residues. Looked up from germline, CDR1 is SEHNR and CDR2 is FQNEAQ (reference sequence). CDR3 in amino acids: CASSRGGSGRTEQYF. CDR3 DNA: TGTGCCAGCAGCCGGGGGGGGAGCGGGAGAACCGAGCAGTACTTC.

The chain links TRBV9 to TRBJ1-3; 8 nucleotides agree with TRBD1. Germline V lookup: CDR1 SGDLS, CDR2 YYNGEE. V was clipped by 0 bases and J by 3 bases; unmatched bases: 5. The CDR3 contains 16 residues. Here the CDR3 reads CASSVGEQGDGNTIYF. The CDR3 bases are TGTGCCAGCAGCGTAGGAGAACAGGGGGATGGAAACACCATATATTTT.

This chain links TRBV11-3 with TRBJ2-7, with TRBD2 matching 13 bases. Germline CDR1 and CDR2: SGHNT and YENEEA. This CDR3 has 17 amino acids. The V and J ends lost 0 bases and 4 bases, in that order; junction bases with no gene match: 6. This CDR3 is CASSLDQLAGGMYEQYF. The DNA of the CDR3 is TGTGCCAGCAGCTTAGATCAACTAGCGGGAGGGATGTACGAGCAGTACTTC.

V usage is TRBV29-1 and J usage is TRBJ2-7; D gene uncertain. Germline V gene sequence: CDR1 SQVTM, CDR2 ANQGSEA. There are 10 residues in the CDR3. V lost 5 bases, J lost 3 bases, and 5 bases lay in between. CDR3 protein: CSVQIYEQYF. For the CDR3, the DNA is TGCAGCGTTCAGATCTACGAGCAGTACTTC.

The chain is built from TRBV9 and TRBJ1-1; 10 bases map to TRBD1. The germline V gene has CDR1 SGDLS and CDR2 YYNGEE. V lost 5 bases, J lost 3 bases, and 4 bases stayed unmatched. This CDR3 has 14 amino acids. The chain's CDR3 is CASRRQGADTEAFF. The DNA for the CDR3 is TGTGCCAGCAGAAGACAGGGGGCTGACACTGAAGCTTTCTTT.

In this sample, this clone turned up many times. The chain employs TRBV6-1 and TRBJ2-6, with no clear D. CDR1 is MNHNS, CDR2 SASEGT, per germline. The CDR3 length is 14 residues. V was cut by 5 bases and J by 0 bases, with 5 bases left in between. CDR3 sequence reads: CASSMDSGANVLTF. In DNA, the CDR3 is TGTGCCAGCAGTATGGACTCTGGGGCCAACGTCCTGACTTTC.

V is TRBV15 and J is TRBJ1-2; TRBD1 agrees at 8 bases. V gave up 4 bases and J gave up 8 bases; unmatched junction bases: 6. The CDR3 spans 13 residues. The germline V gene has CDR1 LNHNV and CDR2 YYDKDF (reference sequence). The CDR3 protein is CATSIRTGSGYTF. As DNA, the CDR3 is TGTGCCACCAGCATACGGACAGGGTCAGGCTACACCTTC.

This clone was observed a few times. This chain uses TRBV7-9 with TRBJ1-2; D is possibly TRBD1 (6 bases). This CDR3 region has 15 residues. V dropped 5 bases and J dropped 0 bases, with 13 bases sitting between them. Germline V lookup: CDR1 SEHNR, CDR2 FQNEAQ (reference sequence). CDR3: CASSLRGGANYGYTF. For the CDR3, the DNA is TGTGCCAGCAGCCTAAGGGGGGGAGCTAACTATGGCTACACCTTC.

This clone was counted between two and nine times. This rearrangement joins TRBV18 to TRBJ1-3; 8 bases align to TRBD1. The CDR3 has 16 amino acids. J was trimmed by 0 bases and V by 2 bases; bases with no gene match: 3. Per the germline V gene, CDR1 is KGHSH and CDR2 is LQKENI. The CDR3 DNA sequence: TGTGCCAGCTCACCATCACAGGGGGACTCTGGAAACACCATATATTTT. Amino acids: CASSPSQGDSGNTIYF. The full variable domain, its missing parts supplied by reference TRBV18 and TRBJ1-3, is NAGVMQNPRHLVRRRGQEARLRCSPMKGHSHVYWYRQLPEEGLKFMVYLQKENIIDESGMPKERFSAEFPKEGPSILRIQQVVRGDSAAYFCASSPSQGDSGNTIYFGEGSWLTVV.

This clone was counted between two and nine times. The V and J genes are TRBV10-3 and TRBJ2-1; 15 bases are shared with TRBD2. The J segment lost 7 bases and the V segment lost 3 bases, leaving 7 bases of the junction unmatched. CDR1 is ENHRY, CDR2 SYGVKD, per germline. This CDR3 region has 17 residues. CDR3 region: CAISENPGTSGRNEQFF. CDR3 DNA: TGTGCCATCAGTGAAAACCCCGGGACTAGCGGGAGGAATGAGCAGTTCTTC.

CDR3 DNA: TGTGCCAGCACCACCGGGGGATTAAAACCCGACACCTTC. Its translation: CASTTGGLKPDTF. This chain uses TRBV28 with TRBJ1-2; weak D call: TRBD1 (5 bases). Between the trimmed V and J ends, which lost 7 bases and 12 bases, there was a span of 21 bases. The CDR3 contains 13 residues. Germline CDR1 is MDHEN and CDR2 is SYDVKM.

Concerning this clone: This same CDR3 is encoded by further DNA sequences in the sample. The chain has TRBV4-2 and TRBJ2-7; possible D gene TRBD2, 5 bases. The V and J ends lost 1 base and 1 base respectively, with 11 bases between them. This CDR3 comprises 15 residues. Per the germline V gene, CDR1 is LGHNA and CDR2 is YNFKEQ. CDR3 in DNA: TGTGCCAGCAGCCAAGCCGCGAGCGGATCCTACGAGCAGTACTTC. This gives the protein CASSQAASGSYEQYF.

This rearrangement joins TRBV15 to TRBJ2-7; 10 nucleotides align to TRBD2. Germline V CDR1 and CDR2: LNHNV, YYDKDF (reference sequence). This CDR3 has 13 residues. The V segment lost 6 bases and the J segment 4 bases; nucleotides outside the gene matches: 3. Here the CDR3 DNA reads TGTGCCACCAGGGGGACTAGCGCTTACGAGCAGTACTTC. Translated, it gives CATRGTSAYEQYF.

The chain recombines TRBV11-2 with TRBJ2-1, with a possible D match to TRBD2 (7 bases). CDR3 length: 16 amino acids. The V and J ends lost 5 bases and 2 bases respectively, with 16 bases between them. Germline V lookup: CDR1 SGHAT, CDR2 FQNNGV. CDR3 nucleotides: TGTGCCAGCAGCCCGGGGGGCGGTTATACCTACAATGAGCAGTTCTTC. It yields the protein CASSPGGGYTYNEQFF.

CDR3 in amino acids: CASSEGRQTEAFF. CDR3 bases: TGTGCCAGCAGCGAGGGAAGACAAACTGAAGCTTTCTTT. The gene calls are TRBV9 and TRBJ1-1; no definite D call. Germline V gene data show CDR1 as SGDLS and CDR2 as YYNGEE. V dropped 3 bases and J dropped 5 bases, with 11 bases sitting between them. The CDR3 covers 13 residues.

This chain's CDR3 is CASSSRDRGLGEQFF. The DNA of the CDR3 is TGTGCCAGCAGCTCGAGAGACAGGGGACTCGGTGAGCAGTTCTTC. The V gene is TRBV11-2, the J gene TRBJ2-1, with TRBD1 matching 8 bases. The V and J ends lost 4 bases and 9 bases, in that order; junction bases with no gene match: 11. Looked up from germline, CDR1 is SGHAT and CDR2 is FQNNGV. CDR3 length: 15 residues.

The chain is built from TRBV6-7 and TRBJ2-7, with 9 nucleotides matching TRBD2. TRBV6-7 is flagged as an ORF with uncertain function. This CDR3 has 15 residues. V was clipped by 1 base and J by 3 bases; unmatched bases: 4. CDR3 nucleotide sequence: TGTGCCAGCAGTTACTGGGGAGCGGGAGGCTACGAGCAGTACTTC. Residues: CASSYWGAGGYEQYF.

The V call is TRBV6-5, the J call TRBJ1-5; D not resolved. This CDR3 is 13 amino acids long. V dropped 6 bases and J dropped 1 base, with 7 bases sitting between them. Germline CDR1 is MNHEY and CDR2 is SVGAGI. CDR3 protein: CASSTESNQPQHF. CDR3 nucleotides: TGTGCCAGCAGCACAGAGAGCAATCAGCCCCAGCATTTT.

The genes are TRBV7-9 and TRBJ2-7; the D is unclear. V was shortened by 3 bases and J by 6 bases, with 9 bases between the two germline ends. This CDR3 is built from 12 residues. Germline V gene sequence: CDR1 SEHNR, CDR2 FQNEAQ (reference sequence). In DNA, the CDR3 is TGTGCCAGCAGCTTCGGCCTCAGCGAGCAGTACTTC. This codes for CASSFGLSEQYF.

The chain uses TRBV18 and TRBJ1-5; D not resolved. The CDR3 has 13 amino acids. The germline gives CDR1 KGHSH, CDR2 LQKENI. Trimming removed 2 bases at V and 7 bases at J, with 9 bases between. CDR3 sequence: CASSPGEHQPQHF. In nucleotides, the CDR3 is TGTGCCAGCTCACCAGGGGAGCACCAGCCCCAGCATTTT.

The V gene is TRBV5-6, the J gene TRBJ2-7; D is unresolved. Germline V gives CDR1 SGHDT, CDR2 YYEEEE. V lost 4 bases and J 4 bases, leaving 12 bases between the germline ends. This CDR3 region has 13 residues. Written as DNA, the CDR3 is TGTGCCAGCAGCCCTACCGGGTTTTACGAGCAGTACTTC. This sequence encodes CASSPTGFYEQYF.

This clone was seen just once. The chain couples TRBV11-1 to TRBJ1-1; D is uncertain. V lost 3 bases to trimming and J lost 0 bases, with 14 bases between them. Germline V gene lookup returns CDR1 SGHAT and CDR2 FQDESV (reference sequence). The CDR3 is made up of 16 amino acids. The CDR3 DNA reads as TGTGCCAGCAGCTTCTCAATAGAGAAATTGAACACTGAAGCTTTCTTT. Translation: CASSFSIEKLNTEAFF.

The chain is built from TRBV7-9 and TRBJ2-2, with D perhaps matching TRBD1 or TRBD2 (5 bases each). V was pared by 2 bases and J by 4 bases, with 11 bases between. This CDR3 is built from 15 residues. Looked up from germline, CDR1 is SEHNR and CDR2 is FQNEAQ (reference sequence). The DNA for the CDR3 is TGTGCCAGCAGCTTACTTTCCGGGGCCACCGGGGAGCTGTTTTTT. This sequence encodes CASSLLSGATGELFF.

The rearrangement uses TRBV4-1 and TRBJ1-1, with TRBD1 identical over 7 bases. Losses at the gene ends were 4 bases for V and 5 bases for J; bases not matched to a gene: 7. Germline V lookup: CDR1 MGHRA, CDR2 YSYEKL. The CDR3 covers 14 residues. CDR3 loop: CASSPLRQGTEAFF. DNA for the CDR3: TGCGCCAGCAGCCCCCTCCGACAGGGAACTGAAGCTTTCTTT.

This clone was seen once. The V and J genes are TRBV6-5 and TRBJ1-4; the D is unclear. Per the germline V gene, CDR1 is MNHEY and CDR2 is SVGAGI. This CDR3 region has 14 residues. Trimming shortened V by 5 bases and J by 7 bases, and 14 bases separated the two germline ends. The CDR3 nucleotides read TGTGCCAGCAGTCGCACGTCTGTTAGTGAAAAACTGTTTTTT. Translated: CASSRTSVSEKLFF.

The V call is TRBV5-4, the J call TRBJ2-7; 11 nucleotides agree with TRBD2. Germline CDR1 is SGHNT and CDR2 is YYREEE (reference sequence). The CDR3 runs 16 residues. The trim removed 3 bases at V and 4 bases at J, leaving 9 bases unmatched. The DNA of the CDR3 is TGTGCCAGCAGCTCCCAACTAGCGGGAGACGGTTACGAGCAGTACTTC. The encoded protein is CASSSQLAGDGYEQYF.